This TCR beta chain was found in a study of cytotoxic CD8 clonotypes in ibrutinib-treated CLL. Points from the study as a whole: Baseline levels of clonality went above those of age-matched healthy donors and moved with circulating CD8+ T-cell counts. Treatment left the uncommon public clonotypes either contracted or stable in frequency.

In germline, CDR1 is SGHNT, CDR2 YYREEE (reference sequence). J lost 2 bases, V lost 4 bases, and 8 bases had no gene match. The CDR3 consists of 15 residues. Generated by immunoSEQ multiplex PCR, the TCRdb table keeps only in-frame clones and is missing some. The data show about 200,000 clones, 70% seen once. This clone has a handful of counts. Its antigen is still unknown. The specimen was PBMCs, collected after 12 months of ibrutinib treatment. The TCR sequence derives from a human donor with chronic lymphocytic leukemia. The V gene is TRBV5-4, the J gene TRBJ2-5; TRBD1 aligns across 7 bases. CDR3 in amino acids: CASSREGAEQETQYF. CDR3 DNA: TGTGCCAGCAGCAGAGAGGGGGCAGAGCAAGAGACCCAGTACTTC.